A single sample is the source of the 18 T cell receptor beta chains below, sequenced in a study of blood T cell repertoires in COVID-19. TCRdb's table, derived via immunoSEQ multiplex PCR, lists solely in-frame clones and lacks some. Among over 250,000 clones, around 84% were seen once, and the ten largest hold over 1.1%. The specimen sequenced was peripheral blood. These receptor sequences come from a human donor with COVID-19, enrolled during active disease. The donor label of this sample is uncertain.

The CDR3: CASSLRAAGLQETQYF. The CDR3, as DNA: TGTGCCAGCAGCTTACGGGCGGCAGGGCTCCAAGAGACCCAGTACTTC. This chain uses TRBV7-9 with TRBJ2-5; weak D call: TRBD1 (5 bases). Per the germline V gene, CDR1 is SEHNR and CDR2 is FQNEAQ (reference sequence). The CDR3 extends over 16 amino acids. V lost 2 bases and J lost 1, with 14 bases in between.

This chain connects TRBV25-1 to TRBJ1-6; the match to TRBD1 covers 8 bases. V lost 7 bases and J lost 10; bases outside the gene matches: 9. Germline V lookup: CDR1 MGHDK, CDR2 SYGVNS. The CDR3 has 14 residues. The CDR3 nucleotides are TGTGCCAGCAACTCAGGGGGCCATTACTCACCCCTCCACTTT. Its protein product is CASNSGGHYSPLHF.

CDR3 residues: CASSTQGAPAGNTIYF. The CDR3 DNA follows: TGCGCCAGCAGCACCCAGGGGGCGCCGGCTGGAAACACCATATATTTT. The V and J genes are TRBV5-1 and TRBJ1-3, with 8 positions matching TRBD1. Germline CDR1 reads SGHRS; CDR2 reads YFSETQ. CDR3 length equals 16 residues. J lost 2 bases, V lost 4 bases, and 8 bases had no gene match.

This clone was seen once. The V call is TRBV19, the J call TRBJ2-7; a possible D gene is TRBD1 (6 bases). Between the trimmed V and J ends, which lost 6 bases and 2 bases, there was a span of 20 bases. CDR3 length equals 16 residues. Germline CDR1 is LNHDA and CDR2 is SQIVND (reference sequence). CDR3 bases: TGTGCCAGTAGCGGAGGATTACCGGGACAAACCTACGAGCAGTACTTC. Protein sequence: CASSGGLPGQTYEQYF. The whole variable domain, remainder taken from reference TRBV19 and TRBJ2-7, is DGGITQSPKYLFRKEGQNVTLSCEQNLNHDAMYWYRQDPGQGLRLIYYSQIVNDFQKGDIAEGYSVSREKKESFPLTVTSAQKNPTAFYLCASSGGLPGQTYEQYFGPGTRLTVT.

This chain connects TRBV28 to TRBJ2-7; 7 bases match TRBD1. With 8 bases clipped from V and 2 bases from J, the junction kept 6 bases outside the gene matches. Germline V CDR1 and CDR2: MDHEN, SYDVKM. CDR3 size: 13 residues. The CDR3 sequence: CASRTTGPYEQYF. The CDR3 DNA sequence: TGTGCCAGCCGAACGACAGGGCCCTACGAGCAGTACTTC.

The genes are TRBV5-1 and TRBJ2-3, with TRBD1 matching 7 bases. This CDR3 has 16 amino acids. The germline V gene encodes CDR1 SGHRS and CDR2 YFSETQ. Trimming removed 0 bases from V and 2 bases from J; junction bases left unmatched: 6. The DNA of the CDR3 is TGCGCCAGCAGCTTGGGGGGACAGACTTTCACAGATACGCAGTATTTT. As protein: CASSLGGQTFTDTQYF.

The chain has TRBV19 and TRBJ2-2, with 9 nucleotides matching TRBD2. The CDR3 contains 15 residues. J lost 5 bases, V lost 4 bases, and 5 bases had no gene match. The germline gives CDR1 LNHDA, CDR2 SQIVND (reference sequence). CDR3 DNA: TGTGCCAGTAGTACGCGGGAGGGCCGGACCGGGGAGCTGTTTTTT. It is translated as CASSTREGRTGELFF.

This CDR3 reads CASSFDGLAASYEQYF. CDR3 sequence (DNA): TGCGCCAGCAGCTTTGATGGACTAGCGGCTTCCTACGAGCAGTACTTC. The rearrangement links TRBV5-1 to TRBJ2-7, with 10 bases identical to TRBD2. The CDR3 runs 16 residues. V lost 2 bases, J lost 1 base, and 6 bases stayed unmatched. The germline gives CDR1 SGHRS, CDR2 YFSETQ.

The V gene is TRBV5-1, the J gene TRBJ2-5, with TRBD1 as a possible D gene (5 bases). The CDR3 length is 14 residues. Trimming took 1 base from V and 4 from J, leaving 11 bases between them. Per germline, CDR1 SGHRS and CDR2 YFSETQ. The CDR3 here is CASSLQGWTETQYF. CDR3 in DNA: TGCGCCAGCAGCTTGCAGGGTTGGACAGAGACCCAGTACTTC.

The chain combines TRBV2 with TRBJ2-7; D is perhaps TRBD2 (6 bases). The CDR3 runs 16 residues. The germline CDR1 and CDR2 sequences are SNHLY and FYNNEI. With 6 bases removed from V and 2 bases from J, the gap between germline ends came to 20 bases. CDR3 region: CASRPSVGGLPYEQYF. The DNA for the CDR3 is TGTGCCAGCAGGCCCTCGGTTGGGGGACTTCCCTACGAGCAGTACTTC. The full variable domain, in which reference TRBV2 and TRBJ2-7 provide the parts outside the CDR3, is EPEVTQTPSHQVTQMGQEVILRCVPISNHLYFYWYRQILGQKVEFLVSFYNNEISEKSEIFDDQFSVERPDGSNFTLKIRSTKLEDSAMYFCASRPSVGGLPYEQYFGPGTRLTVT.

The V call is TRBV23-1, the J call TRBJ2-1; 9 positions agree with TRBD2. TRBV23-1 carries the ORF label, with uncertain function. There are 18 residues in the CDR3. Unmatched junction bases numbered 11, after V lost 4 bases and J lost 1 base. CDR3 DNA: TGCGCCAGCAGTCTCTCCAAGCGGGAGGACCCATCCTACAATGAGCAGTTCTTC. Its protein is CASSLSKREDPSYNEQFF.

The CDR3 DNA follows: TGTGCCAGCACCACCGAAACAGGGGTCGCTGAAAAACTGTTTTTT. It translates to CASTTETGVAEKLFF. V gene TRBV28 combines with J gene TRBJ1-4; 7 bases are a match to TRBD1. Germline-derived CDR1 and CDR2 are MDHEN and SYDVKM. With V trimmed by 7 bases and J by 7 bases, 12 bases remained unmatched. This CDR3 region has 15 residues.

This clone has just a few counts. CDR3 sequence reads: CASSLGATDTQYF. The CDR3 nucleotides are TGTGCCAGCAGTTTAGGAGCGACAGATACGCAGTATTTT. The gene calls are TRBV28 and TRBJ2-3; unclear D gene. This CDR3 region has 13 residues. V was trimmed by 2 bases and J by 3 bases, leaving 6 bases between them. The V gene's germline CDR1 is MDHEN and CDR2 SYDVKM.

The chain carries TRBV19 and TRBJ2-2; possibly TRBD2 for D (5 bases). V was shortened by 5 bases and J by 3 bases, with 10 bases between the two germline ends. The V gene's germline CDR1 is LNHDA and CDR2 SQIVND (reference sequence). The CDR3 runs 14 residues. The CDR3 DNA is TGTGCCAGTAGTTTTCAGAGGGACACCGGGGAGCTGTTTTTT. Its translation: CASSFQRDTGELFF. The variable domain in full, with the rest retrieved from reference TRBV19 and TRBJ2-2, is DGGITQSPKYLFRKEGQNVTLSCEQNLNHDAMYWYRQDPGQGLRLIYYSQIVNDFQKGDIAEGYSVSREKKESFPLTVTSAQKNPTAFYLCASSFQRDTGELFFGEGSRLTVL.

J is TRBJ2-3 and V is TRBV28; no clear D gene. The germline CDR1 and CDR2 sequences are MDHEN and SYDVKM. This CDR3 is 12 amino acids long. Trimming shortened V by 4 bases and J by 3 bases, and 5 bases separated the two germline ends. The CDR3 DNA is TGTGCCAGCAGTTCACAAACAGATACGCAGTATTTT. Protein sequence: CASSSQTDTQYF.

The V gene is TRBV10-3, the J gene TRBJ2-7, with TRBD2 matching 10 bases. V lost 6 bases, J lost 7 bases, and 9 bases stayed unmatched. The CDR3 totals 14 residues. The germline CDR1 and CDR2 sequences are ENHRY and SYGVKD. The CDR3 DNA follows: TGTGCCATCAGGGGGGGCGGGACTAGCGTTGAGCAGTACTTC. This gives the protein CAIRGGGTSVEQYF.

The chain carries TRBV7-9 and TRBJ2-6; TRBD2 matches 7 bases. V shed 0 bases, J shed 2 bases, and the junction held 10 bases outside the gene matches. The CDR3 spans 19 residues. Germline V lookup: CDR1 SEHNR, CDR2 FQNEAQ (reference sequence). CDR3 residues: CASSLALGLVDAGANVLTF. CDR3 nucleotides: TGTGCCAGCAGCTTAGCTCTTGGACTAGTGGACGCTGGGGCCAACGTCCTGACTTTC.

The CDR3 bases are TGTGCCAGCAGCCCTACAGCTGACCTGAACACTGAAGCTTTCTTT. It translates to CASSPTADLNTEAFF. The chain carries TRBV3-1 (or the pseudogene TRBV3-2) and TRBJ1-1; D is unclear. With 4 bases removed from V and 0 bases from J, the gap between germline ends came to 12 bases. There are 15 residues in the CDR3. CDR1 and CDR2 from the germline V gene are LGHDT and YNNKEL (reference sequence).